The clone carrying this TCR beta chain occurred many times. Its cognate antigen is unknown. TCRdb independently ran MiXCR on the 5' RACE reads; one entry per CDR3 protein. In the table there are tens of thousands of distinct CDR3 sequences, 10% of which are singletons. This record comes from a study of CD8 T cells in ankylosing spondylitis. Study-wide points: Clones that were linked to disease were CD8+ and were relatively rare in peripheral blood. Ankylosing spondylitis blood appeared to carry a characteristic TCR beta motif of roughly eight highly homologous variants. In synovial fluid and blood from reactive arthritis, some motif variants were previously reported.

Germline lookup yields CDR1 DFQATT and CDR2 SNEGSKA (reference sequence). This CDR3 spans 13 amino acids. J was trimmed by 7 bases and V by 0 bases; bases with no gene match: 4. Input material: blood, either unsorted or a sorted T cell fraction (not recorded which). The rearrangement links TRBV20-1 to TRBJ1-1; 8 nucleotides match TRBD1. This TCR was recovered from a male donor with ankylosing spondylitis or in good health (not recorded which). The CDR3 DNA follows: TGCAGTGCTAGAGATATAGGACAGGGTGAAGCTTTCTTT. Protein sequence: CSARDIGQGEAFF.